The rows below give T cell receptor beta chains drawn from one sample of a study of shared clonotypes between healthy human individuals. Using immunoSEQ multiplex PCR, the repertoire was profiled, and TCRdb retains in-frame clones only, with some absent. This sample has 1.5 million to 2.5 million clones, with about 95% found just once. Material for sequencing was naive CD8+ T cells sorted from blood. The receptors here all came from a man in his late teens or twenties in good health. The CDR3 runs from the conserved cysteine through the conserved F or W. Clone size is not always given. Where it is, it says once, few, many or a class for expanded clones.

>NA|TRBJ2-7|TRBV10-3
CAISDQTGTYEQYF
>NA|TRBJ2-5|TRBV5-8
CASSLGLVGTGGETQYF
>NA|TRBJ2-1|TRBV19
CASSISVSYNEQFF
>NA|TRBJ2-3|TRBV15
CATSSDRESTDTQYF
>NA|TRBJ2-2|TRBV5-5
CASSLLVGSTGELFF
>once|TRBJ2-1|TRBV15
CATSRESLTSGGYNEQFF
>NA|TRBJ1-3|TRBV2
CASSEAGPSSGNTIYF
>NA|TRBJ2-3|TRBV5-6
CASSLAGYTDTQYF
>NA|TRBJ2-7|TRBV30
CAWSVGVSYEQYF
>NA|TRBJ2-1|TRBV10-2
CASSEWSIDLNEQFF
>NA|TRBJ1-1|TRBV9
CASSPSPGLGTEAFF
>NA|TRBJ1-5|TRBV7-2
CASSSINQPQHF
>NA|TRBJ2-3|TRBV5-4
CASSWGGLSDTQYF
>once|TRBJ2-3|TRBV5-1
CASSPRLAGDTDTQYF
>NA|TRBJ2-7|TRBV27
CASSVAGEQYF
>NA|TRBJ2-7|TRBV4-1
CASSPNIGYEQYF
>NA|TRBJ2-5|TRBV6-6
CASSGGIETQYF
>NA|TRBJ1-5|TRBV9
CASSAGGEVDQPQHF
>NA|TRBJ2-7|TRBV5-1
CASSLELTGGYEQYF
>NA|TRBJ2-7|TRBV28
CASSLGRDRGHEQYF